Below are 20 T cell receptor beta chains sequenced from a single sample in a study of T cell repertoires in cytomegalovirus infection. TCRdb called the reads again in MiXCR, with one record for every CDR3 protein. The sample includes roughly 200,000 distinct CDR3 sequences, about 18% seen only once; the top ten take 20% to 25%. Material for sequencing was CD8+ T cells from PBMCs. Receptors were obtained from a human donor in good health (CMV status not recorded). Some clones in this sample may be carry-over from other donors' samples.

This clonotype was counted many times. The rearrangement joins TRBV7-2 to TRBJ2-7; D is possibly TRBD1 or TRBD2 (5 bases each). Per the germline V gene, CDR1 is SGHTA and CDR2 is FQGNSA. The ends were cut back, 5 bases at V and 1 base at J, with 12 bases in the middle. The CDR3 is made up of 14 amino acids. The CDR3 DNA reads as TGTGCCAGCAGCCCGTGGGACGGTTCCTACGAGCAGTACTTC. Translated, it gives CASSPWDGSYEQYF. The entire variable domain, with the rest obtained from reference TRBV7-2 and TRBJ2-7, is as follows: GAGVSQSPSNKVTEKGKDVELRCDPISGHTALYWYRQSLGQGLEFLIYFQGNSAPDKSGLPSDRFSAERTGGSVSTLTIQRTQQEDSAVYLCASSPWDGSYEQYFGPGTRLTVT.

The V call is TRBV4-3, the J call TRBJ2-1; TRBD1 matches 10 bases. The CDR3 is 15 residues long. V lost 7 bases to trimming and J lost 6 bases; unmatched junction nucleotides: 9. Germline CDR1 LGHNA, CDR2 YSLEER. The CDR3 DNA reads TGCGCCAGCAAGCAAGGGACAGGGGAGACCAATGAGCAGTTCTTC. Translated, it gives CASKQGTGETNEQFF.

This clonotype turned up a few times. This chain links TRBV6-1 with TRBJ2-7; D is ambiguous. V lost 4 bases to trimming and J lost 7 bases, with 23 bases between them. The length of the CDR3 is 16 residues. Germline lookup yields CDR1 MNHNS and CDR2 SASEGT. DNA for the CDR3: TGTGCCAGCAGTGTGCCCGGGTTTAATAACTCGAGGGAGCAGTACTTC. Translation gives CASSVPGFNNSREQYF.

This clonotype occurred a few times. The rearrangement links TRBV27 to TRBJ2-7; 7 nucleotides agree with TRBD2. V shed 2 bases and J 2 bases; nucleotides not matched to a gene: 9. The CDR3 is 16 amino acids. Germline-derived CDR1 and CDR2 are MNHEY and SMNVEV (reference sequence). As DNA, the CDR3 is TGTGCCAGCAGTTTAAGGGGTGCGGGAGTTACCTACGAGCAGTACTTC. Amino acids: CASSLRGAGVTYEQYF.

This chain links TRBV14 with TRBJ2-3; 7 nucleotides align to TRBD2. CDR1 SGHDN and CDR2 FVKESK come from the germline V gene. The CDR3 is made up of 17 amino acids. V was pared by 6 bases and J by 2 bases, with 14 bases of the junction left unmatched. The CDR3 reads CASSSTSRELYTDTQYF. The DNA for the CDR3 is TGTGCCAGCAGTTCGACTAGCAGGGAGTTATACACAGATACGCAGTATTTT.

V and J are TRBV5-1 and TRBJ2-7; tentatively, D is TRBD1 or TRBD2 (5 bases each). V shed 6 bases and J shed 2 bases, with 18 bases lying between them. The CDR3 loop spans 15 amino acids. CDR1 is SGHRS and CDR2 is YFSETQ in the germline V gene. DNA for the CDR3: TGCGCCAGCAAGATCGGCGAGGGGAGACCCTACGAGCAGTACTTC. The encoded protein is CASKIGEGRPYEQYF.

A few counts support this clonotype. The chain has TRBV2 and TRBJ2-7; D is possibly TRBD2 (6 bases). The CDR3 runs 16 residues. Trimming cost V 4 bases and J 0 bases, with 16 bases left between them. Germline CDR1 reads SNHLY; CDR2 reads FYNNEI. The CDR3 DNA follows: TGTGCCAGCAGTGGGATTCAGGGAGGAAACTCCTACGAGCAGTACTTC. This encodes CASSGIQGGNSYEQYF.

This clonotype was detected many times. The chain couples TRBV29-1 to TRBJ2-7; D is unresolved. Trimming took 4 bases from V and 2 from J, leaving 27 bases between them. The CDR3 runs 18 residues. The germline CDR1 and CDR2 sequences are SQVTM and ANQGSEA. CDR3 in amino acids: CSVAPTFASQDKPYEQYF. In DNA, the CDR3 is TGCAGCGTTGCCCCTACCTTTGCGAGTCAGGATAAACCCTACGAGCAGTACTTC.

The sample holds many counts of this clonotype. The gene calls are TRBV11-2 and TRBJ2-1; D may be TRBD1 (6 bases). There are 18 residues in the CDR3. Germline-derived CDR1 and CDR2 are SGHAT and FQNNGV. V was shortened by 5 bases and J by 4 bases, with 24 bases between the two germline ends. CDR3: CASSAYRDTLYYYNEQFF. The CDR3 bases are TGTGCCAGCAGCGCCTACCGGGACACCCTCTACTATTACAATGAGCAGTTCTTC.

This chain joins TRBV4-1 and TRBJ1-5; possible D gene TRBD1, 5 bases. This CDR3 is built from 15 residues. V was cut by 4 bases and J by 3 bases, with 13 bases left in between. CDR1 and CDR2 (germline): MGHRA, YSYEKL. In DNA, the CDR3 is TGCGCCAGCAGCCCTGTCCAGGGAGTCAATCAGCCCCAGCATTTT. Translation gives CASSPVQGVNQPQHF.

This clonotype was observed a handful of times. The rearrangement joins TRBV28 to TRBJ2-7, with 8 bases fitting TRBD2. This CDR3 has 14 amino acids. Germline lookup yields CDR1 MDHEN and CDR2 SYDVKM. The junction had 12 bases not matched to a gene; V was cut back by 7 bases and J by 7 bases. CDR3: CASTGGGPAGEQYF. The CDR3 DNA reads TGTGCCAGCACCGGGGGGGGGCCCGCAGGGGAGCAGTACTTC.

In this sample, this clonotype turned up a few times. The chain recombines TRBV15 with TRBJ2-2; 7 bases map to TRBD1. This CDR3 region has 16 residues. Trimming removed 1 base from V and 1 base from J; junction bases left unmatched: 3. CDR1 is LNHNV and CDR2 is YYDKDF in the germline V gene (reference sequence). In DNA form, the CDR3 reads TGTGCCACCAGCAGAGCCCGGACAGGGAACACCGGGGAGCTGTTTTTT. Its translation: CATSRARTGNTGELFF.

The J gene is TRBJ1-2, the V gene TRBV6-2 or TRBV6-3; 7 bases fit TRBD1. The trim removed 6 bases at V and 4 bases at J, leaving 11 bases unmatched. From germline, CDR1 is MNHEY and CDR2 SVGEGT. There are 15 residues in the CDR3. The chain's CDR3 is CASSYTSQGGYGYTF. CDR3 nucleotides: TGTGCCAGCAGCTATACCTCGCAGGGGGGCTATGGCTACACCTTC.

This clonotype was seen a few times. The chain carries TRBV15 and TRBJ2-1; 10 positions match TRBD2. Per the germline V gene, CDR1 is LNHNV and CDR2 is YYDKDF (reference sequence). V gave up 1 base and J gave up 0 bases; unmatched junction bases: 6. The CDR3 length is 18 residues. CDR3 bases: TGTGCCACCAGCAGAGCGCTAGCGGGGGCCAGCTCCTACAATGAGCAGTTCTTC. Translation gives CATSRALAGASSYNEQFF.

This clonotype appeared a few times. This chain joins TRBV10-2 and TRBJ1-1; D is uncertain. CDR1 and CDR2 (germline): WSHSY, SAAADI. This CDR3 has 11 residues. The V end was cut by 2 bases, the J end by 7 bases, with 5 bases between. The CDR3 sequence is CASSEQYEAFF. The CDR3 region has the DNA TGCGCCAGCAGTGAGCAGTATGAAGCTTTCTTT.

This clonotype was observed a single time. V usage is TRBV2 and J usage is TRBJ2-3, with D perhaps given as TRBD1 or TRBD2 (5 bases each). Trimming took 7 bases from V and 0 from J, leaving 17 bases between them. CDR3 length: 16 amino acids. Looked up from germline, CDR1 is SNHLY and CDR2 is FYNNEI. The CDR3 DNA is TGTGCCAGCACGGGGCAGCGCACGACTAGCACAGATACGCAGTATTTT. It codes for CASTGQRTTSTDTQYF.

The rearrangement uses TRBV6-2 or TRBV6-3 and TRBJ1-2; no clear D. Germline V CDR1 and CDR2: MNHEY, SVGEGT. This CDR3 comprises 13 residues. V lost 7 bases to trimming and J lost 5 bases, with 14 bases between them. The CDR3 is CASTGDTRYGYTF. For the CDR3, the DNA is TGTGCCAGCACCGGCGACACGCGATATGGCTACACCTTC.

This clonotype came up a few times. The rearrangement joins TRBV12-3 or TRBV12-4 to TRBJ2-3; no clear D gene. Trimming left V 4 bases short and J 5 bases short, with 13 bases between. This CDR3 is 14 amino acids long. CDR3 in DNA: TGTGCCAGCAGTTCTTCAAAGTTAGGAGATACGCAGTATTTT. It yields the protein CASSSSKLGDTQYF.

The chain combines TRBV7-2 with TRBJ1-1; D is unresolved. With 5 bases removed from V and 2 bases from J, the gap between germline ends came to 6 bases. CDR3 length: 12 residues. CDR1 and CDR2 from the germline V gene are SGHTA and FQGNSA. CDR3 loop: CASSRPNTEAFF. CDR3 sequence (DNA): TGTGCCAGCAGCCGCCCTAACACTGAAGCTTTCTTT. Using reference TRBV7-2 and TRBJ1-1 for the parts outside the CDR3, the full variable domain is GAGVSQSPSNKVTEKGKDVELRCDPISGHTALYWYRQSLGQGLEFLIYFQGNSAPDKSGLPSDRFSAERTGGSVSTLTIQRTQQEDSAVYLCASSRPNTEAFFGQGTRLTVV.

The CDR3 region is CASSPTGWGNSPLHF. The CDR3 DNA reads as TGTGCCAGCAGCCCGACAGGATGGGGCAATTCACCCCTCCACTTT. The chain joins TRBV7-2 to TRBJ1-6; possibly TRBD1 for D (6 bases). Between the trimmed V and J ends, which lost 5 bases and 7 bases, there was a span of 15 bases. In germline, CDR1 is SGHTA, CDR2 FQGNSA. This CDR3 is built from 15 residues.